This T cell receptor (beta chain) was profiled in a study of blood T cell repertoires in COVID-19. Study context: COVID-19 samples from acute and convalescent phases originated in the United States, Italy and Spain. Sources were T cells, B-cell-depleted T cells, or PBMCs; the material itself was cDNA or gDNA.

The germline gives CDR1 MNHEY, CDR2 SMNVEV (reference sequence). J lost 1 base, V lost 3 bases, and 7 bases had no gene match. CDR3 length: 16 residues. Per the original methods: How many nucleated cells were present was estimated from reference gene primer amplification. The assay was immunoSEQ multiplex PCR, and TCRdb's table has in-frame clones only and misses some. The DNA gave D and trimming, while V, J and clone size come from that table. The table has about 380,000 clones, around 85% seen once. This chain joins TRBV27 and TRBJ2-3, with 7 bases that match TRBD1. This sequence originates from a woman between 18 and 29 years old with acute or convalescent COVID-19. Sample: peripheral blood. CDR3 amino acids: CASSLFATGGTDTQYF. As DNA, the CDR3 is TGTGCCAGCAGTTTGTTCGCCACAGGGGGCACAGATACGCAGTATTTT.